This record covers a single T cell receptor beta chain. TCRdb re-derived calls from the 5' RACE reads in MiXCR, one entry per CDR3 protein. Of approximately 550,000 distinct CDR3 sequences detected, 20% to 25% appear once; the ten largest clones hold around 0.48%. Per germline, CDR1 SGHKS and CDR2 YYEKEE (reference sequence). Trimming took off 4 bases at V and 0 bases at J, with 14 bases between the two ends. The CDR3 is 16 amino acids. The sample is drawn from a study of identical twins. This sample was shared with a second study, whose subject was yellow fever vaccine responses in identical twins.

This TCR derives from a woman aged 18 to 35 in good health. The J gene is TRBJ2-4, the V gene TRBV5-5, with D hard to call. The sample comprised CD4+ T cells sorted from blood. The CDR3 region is CASSLGPIVAKNIQYF. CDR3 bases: TGTGCCAGCAGCCTCGGACCAATCGTAGCCAAAAACATTCAGTACTTC.